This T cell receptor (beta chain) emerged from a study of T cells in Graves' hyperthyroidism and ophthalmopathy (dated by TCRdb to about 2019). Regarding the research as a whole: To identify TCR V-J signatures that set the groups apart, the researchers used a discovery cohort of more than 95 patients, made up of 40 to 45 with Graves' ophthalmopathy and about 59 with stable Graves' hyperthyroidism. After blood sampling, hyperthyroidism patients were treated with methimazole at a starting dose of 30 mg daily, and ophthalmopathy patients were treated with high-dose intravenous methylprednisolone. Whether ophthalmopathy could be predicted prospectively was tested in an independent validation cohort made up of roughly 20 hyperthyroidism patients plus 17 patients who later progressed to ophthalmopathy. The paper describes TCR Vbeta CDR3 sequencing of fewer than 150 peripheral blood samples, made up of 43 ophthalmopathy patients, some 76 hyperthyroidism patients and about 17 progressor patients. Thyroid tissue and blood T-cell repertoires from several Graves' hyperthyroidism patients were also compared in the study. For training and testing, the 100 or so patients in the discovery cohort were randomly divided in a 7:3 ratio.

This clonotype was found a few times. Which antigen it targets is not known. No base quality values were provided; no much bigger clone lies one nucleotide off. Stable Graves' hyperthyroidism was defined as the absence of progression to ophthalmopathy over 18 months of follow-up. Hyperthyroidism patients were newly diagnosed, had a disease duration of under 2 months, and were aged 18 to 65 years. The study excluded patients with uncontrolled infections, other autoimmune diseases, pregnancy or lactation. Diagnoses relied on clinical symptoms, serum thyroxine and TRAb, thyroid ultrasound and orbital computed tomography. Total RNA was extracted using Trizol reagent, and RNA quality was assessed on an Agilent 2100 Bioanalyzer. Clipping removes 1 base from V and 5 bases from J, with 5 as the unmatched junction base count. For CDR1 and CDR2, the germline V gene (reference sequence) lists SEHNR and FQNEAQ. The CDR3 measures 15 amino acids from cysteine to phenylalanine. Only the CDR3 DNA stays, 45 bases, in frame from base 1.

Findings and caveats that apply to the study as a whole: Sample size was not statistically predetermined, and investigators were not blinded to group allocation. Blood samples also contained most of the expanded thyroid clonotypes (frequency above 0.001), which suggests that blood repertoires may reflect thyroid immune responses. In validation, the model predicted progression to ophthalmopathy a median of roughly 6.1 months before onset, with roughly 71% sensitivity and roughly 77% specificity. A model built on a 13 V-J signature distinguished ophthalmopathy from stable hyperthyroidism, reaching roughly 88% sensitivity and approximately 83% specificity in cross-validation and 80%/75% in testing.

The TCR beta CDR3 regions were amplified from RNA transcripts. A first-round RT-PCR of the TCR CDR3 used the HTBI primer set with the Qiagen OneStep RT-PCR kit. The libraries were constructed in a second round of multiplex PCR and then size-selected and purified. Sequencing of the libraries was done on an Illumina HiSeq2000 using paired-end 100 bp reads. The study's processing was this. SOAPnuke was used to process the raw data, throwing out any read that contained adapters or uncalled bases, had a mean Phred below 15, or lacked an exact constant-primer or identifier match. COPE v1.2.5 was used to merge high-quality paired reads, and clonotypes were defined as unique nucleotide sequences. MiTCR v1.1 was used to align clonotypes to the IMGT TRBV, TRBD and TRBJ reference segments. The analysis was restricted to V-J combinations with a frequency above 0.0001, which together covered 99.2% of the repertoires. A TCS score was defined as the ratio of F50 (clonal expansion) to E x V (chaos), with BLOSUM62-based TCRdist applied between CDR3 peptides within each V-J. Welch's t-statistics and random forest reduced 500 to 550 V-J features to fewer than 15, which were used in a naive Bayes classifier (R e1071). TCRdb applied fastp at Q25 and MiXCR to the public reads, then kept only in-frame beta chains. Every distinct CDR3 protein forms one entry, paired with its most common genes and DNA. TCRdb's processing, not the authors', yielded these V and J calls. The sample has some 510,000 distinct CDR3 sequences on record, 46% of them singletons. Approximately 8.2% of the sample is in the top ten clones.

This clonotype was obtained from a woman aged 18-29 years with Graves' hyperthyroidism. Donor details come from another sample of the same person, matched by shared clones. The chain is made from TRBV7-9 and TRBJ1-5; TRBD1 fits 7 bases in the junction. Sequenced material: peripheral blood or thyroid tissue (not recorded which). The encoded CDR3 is CASSLESDRHQPQHF. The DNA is TGTGCCAGCAGCTTAGAATCGGACAGGCATCAGCCCCAGCATTTT.